This TCR beta chain was found in a study of blood T cell repertoires in COVID-19. On the study more broadly: Acute and convalescent COVID-19 specimens originated in the United States, Italy and Spain.

Using immunoSEQ multiplex PCR, the repertoire was profiled, and TCRdb retains in-frame clones only, with some absent. The sample shows 150,000 to 200,000 clones, approximately 90% of them seen only once. Germline lookup yields CDR1 SGHAT and CDR2 FQNNGV. V gave up 5 bases and J gave up 1 base, with 14 bases separating them. This CDR3 region has 15 residues. The clonotype comes from a human donor in a cohort sampled during active COVID-19. The source material was peripheral blood. V gene TRBV11-2 combines with J gene TRBJ1-1; tentatively, D is TRBD1 (5 bases). The CDR3 here is CASSRWGDPNTEAFF. The DNA of the CDR3 is TGTGCCAGCAGCCGGTGGGGCGACCCGAACACTGAAGCTTTCTTT.